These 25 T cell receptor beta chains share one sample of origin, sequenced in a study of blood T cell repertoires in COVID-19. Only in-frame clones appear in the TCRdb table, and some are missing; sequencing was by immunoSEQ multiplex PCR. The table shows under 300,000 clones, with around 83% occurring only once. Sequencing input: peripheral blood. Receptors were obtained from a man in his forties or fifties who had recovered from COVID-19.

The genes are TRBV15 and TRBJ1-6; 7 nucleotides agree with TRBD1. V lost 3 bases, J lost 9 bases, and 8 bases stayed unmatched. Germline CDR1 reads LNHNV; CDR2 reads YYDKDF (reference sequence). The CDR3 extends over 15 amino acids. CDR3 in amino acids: CATSSQAGGSSPLHF. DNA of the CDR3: TGTGCCACCAGCAGTCAGGCAGGGGGTAGTTCACCCCTCCACTTT.

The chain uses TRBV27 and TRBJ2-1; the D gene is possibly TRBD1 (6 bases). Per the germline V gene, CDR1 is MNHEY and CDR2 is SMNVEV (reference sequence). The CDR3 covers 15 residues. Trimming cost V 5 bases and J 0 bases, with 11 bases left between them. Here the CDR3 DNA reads TGTGCCAGCAGTGGACAGAATAGCTCCTACAATGAGCAGTTCTTC. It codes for CASSGQNSSYNEQFF.

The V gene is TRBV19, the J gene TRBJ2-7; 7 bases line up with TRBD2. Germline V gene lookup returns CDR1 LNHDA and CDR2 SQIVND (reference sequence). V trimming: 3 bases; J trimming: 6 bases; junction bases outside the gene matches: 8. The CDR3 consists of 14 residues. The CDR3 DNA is TGTGCCAGTAGTATTTCCGGGACTACGGCCGAGCAGTACTTC. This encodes CASSISGTTAEQYF. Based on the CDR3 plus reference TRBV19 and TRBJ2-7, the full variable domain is DGGITQSPKYLFRKEGQNVTLSCEQNLNHDAMYWYRQDPGQGLRLIYYSQIVNDFQKGDIAEGYSVSREKKESFPLTVTSAQKNPTAFYLCASSISGTTAEQYFGPGTRLTVT.

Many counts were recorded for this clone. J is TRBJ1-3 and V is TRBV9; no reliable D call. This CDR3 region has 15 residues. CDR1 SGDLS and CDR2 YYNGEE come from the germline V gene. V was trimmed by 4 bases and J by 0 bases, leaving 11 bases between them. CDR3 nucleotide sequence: TGTGCCAGCAGCTGGGCGCCTACCTCTGGAAACACCATATATTTT. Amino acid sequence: CASSWAPTSGNTIYF.

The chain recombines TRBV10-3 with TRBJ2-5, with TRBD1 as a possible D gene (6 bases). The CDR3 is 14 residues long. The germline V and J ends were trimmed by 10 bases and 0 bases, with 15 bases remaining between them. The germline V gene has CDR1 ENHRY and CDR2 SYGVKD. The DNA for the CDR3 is TGTGCCACATCAGGGGACAAATACCAAGAGACCCAGTACTTC. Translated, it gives CATSGDKYQETQYF.

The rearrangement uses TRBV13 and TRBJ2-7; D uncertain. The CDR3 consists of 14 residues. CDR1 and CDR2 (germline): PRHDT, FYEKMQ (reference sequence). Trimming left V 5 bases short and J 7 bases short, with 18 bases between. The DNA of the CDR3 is TGTGCCAGCAGCCTACGTGCGTCCGGTATGGAGCAGTACTTC. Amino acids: CASSLRASGMEQYF.

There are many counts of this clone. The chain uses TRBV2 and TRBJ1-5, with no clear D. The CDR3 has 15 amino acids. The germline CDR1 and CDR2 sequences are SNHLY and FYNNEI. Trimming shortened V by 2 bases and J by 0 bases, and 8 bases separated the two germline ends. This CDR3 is CASSEPDYSNQPQHF. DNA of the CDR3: TGTGCCAGCAGTGAACCAGACTATAGCAATCAGCCCCAGCATTTT.

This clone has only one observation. CDR3 sequence: CASSSQGGQNTGELFF. CDR3 nucleotide sequence: TGTGCCAGCAGCTCCCAAGGGGGACAGAACACCGGGGAGCTGTTTTTT. The gene calls are TRBV7-2 and TRBJ2-2; D is perhaps TRBD1 (6 bases). Germline loops: CDR1 SGHTA, CDR2 FQGNSA. This CDR3 contains 16 residues. Trimming took off 4 bases at V and 1 base at J, with 13 bases between the two ends.

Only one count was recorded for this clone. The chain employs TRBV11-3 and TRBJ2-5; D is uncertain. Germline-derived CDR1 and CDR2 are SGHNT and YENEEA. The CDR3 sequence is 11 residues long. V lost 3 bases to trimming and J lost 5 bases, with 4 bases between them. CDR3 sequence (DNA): TGTGCCAGCAGCTTCTCTGAGACCCAGTACTTC. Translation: CASSFSETQYF.

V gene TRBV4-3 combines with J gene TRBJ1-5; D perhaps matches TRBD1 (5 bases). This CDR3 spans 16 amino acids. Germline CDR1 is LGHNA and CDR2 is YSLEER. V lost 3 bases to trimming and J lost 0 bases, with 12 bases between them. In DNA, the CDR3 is TGCGCCAGCAGCCAGACAACAGGTCATAGCAATCAGCCCCAGCATTTT. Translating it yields CASSQTTGHSNQPQHF.

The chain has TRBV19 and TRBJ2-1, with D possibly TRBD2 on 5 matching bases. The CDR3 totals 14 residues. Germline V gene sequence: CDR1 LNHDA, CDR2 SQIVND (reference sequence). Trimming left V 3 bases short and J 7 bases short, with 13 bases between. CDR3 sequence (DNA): TGTGCCAGTAGTATCAAACTAGTTGGGAATGAGCAGTTCTTC. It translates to CASSIKLVGNEQFF.

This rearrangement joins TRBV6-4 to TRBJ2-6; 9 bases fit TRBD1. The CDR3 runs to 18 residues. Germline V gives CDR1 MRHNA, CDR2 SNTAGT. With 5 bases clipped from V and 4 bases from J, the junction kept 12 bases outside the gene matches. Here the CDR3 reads CASSRNLQGAPGANVLTF. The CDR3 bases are TGTGCCAGCAGTAGGAACCTACAGGGGGCGCCCGGGGCCAACGTCCTGACTTTC.

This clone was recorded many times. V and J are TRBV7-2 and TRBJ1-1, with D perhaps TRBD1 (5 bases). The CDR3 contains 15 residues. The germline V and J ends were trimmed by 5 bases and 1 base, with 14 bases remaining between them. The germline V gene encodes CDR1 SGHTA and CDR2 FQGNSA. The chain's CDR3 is CASSPTRQSNTEAFF. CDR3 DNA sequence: TGTGCCAGCAGCCCAACCAGACAGTCGAACACTGAAGCTTTCTTT. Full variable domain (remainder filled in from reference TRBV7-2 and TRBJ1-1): GAGVSQSPSNKVTEKGKDVELRCDPISGHTALYWYRQSLGQGLEFLIYFQGNSAPDKSGLPSDRFSAERTGGSVSTLTIQRTQQEDSAVYLCASSPTRQSNTEAFFGQGTRLTVV.

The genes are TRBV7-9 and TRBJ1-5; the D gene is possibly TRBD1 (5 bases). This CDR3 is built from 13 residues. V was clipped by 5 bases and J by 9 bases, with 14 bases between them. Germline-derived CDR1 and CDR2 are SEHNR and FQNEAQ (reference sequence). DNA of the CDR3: TGTGCCAGCAGCGAAGACAGCTCCGGGCCCCAGCATTTT. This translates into CASSEDSSGPQHF.

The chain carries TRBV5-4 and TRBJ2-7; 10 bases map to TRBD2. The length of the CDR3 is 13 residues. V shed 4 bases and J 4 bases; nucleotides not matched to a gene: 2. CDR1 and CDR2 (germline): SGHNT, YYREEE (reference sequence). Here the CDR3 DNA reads TGTGCCAGCAGCGAAGCGGGAGGGTACGAGCAGTACTTC. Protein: CASSEAGGYEQYF.

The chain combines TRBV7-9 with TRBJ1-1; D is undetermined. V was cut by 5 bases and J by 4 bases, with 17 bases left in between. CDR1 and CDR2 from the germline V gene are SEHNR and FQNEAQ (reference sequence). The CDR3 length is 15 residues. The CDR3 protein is CASSRFGEGLTEAFF. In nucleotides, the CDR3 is TGTGCCAGCAGCCGTTTTGGTGAGGGTCTCACTGAAGCTTTCTTT.

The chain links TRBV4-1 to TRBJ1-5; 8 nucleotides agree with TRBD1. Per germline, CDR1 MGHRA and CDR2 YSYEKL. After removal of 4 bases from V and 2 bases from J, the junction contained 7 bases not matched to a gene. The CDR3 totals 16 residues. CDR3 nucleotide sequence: TGCGCCAGCAGCCGACTGGGACAGGAGGGCAATCAGCCCCAGCATTTT. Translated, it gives CASSRLGQEGNQPQHF.

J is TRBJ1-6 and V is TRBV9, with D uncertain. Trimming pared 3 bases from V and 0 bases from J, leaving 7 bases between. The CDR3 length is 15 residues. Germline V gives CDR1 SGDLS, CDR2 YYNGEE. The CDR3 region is CASSARGSYNSPLHF. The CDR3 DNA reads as TGTGCCAGCAGCGCCCGAGGCTCCTATAATTCACCCCTCCACTTT.

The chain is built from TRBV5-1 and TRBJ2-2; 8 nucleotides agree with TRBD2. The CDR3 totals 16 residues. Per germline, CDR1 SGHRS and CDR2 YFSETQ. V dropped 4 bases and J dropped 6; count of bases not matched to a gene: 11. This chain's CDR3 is CASSPPGLGSSGELFF. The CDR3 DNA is TGCGCCAGCAGCCCGCCGGGACTAGGGTCGTCCGGGGAGCTGTTTTTT.

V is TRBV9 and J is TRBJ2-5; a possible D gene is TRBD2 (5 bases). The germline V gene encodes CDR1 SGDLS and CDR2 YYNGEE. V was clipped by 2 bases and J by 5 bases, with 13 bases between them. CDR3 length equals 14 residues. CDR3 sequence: CASSVSGRGETQYF. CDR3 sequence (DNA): TGTGCCAGCAGCGTGAGTGGACGCGGGGAGACCCAGTACTTC. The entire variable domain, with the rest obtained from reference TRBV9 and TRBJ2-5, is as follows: DSGVTQTPKHLITATGQRVTLRCSPRSGDLSVYWYQQSLDQGLQFLIQYYNGEERAKGNILERFSAQQFPDLHSELNLSSLELGDSALYFCASSVSGRGETQYFGPGTRLLVL.

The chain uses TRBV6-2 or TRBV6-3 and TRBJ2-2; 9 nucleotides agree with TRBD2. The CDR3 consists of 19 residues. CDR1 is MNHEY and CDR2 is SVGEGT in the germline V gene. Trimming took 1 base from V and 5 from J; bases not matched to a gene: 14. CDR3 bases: TGTGCCAGCAGTTACTATAGCGTCTGGCCTAGCGGGGCAACCGGGGAGCTGTTTTTT. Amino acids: CASSYYSVWPSGATGELFF.

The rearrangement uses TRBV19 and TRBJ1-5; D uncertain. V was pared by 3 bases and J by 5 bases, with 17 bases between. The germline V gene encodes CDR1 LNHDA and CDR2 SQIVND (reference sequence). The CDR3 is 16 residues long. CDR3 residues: CASSIIAPARDQPQHF. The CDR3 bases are TGTGCCAGTAGTATCATAGCCCCCGCTAGAGATCAGCCCCAGCATTTT.

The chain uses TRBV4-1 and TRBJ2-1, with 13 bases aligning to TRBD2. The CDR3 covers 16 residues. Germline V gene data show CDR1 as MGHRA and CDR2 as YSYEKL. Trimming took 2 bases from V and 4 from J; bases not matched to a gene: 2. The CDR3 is CASSQTTSGGYNEQFF. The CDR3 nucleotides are TGCGCCAGCAGCCAAACGACTAGCGGGGGGTACAATGAGCAGTTCTTC.

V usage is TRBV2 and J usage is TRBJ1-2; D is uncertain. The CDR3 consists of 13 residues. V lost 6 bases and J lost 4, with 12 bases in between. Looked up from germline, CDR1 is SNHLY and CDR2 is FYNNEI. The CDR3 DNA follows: TGTGCCAGCAGGCCTCGATTGGCCTATGGCTACACCTTC. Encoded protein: CASRPRLAYGYTF.

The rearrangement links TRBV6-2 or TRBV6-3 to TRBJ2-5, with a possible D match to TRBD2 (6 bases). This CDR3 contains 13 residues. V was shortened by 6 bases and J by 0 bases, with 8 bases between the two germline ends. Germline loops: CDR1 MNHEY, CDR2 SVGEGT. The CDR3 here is CASSRGNQETQYF. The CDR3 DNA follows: TGTGCCAGCAGCCGCGGGAACCAAGAGACCCAGTACTTC.